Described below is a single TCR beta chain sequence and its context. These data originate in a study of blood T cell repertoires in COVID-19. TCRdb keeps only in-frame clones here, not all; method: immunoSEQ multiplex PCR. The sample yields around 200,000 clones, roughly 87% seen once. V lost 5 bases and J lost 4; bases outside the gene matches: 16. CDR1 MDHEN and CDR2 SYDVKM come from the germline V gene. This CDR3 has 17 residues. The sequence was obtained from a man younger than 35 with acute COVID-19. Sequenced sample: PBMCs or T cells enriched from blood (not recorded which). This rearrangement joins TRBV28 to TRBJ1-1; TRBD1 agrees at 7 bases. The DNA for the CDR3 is TGTGCCAGCAGTCGGGTGGACAGGTATATTGGGAGCACTGAAGCTTTCTTT. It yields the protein CASSRVDRYIGSTEAFF.